The sequence of this TCR beta chain was determined in a study of blood T cell repertoires in COVID-19. Overall study context: Whether acute or convalescent, the COVID-19 samples came from the United States, Italy and Spain. T cells, B-cell-depleted T cells, or PBMCs provided the cDNA or gDNA that served as material.

Assay: immunoSEQ multiplex PCR; the TCRdb copy retains only in-frame clones and omits some. The sample lists about 130,000 clones; about 80% were seen once. The CDR3 runs 15 residues. Germline V gives CDR1 LGHNT, CDR2 FRNRAP. Regarding this clone: Its ends do not fully match the called genes, so a read error is possible.

This chain connects TRBV12-5 to TRBJ2-5; TRBD2 might be the D (6 bases). The sequenced sample consisted of peripheral blood. The sequence was obtained from a woman aged 45-60 years with acute or convalescent COVID-19. The CDR3 spells CTSGLALGGLETQYF. In nucleotides, the CDR3 is TGTACTAGTGGTTTGGCCCTCGGAGGGTTAGAGACCCAGTACTTC.